These 17 T cell receptor beta chains share one sample of origin, sequenced in a study of T cell responses to AZD1222 COVID-19 vaccine. Libraries were prepared by immunoSEQ multiplex PCR; TCRdb keeps only in-frame clonotypes and omits some of them. The sample shows approximately 99,000 clones, 80% to 95% of them seen only once. The sequenced sample was peripheral blood, obtained 28 days after the second AZD1222 dose. The receptors come from an adult who received the AZD1222 COVID-19 vaccine.

The chain is built from TRBV9 and TRBJ1-2; D unresolved. Germline CDR1 is SGDLS and CDR2 is YYNGEE. Trimming took off 0 bases at V and 0 bases at J, with 9 bases between the two ends. The CDR3 totals 15 residues. In DNA, the CDR3 is TGTGCCAGCAGCGTAGACGGCGGAGCTAACTATGGCTACACCTTC. It translates to CASSVDGGANYGYTF.

The chain is built from TRBV3-1 (or the pseudogene TRBV3-2) and TRBJ1-5; TRBD1 aligns across 9 bases. CDR1 is LGHDT, CDR2 YNNKEL, per germline (reference sequence). There are 14 residues in the CDR3. V shed 4 bases, J shed 9 bases, and the junction held 7 bases outside the gene matches. This chain's CDR3 is CASSLGQGSAPQHF. The CDR3 nucleotides are TGTGCCAGCAGCCTGGGACAGGGATCGGCGCCCCAGCATTTT.

The chain combines TRBV25-1 with TRBJ2-3; D remains ambiguous. V was trimmed by 2 bases and J by 5 bases, leaving 14 bases between them. Per the germline V gene, CDR1 is MGHDK and CDR2 is SYGVNS. The CDR3 sequence is 15 residues long. CDR3 in amino acids: CASSELDTVGDTQYF. CDR3 nucleotides: TGTGCCAGCAGTGAACTCGATACGGTGGGAGATACGCAGTATTTT.

V usage is TRBV27 and J usage is TRBJ1-2; TRBD1 is a possible D gene (6 bases). Trimming removed 3 bases from V and 4 bases from J, with 15 bases in between. This CDR3 contains 15 residues. Germline assignment: CDR1 MNHEY and CDR2 SMNVEV (reference sequence). The CDR3 DNA is TGTGCCAGCAGTTTTGGGGGGGCGAGCGTCTATGGCTACACCTTC. Translated: CASSFGGASVYGYTF.

The chain carries TRBV6-6 and TRBJ1-4, with D hard to call. The V end was cut by 7 bases, the J end by 8 bases, with 8 bases between. CDR1 MNHNY and CDR2 SVGAGI come from the germline V gene (reference sequence). CDR3 length: 11 amino acids. The CDR3: CASMGVEKLFF. The CDR3 DNA is TGTGCCAGCATGGGTGTGGAAAAACTGTTTTTT.

V usage is TRBV7-9 and J usage is TRBJ1-4, with D unclear. The V gene lost 2 bases and the J gene lost 7 bases, with 17 bases spanning the gap. CDR1 is SEHNR, CDR2 FQNEAQ, per germline (reference sequence). The CDR3 covers 16 residues. CDR3: CASSLLRSASSEKLFF. Written as DNA, the CDR3 is TGTGCCAGCAGCTTACTCCGGAGCGCCTCCAGTGAAAAACTGTTTTTT.

The chain couples TRBV7-8 to TRBJ2-7, with a possible D match to TRBD2 (5 bases). The length of the CDR3 is 14 residues. Germline V gives CDR1 SGHVS, CDR2 FQNEAQ. V was pared by 5 bases and J by 5 bases, with 16 bases between. CDR3 DNA sequence: TGTGCCAGCAGCCCAAGGCCGGGGTCCGACGAGCAGTACTTC. It is translated as CASSPRPGSDEQYF.

V is TRBV4-1 and J is TRBJ2-1; 7 bases fit TRBD2. This CDR3 has 17 residues. Trimming at V came to 3 bases and at J to 10 bases, leaving 18 bases not matched to a gene. Germline CDR1 reads MGHRA; CDR2 reads YSYEKL. The CDR3 here is CASSQVSAGETGGEQFF. CDR3 nucleotide sequence: TGCGCCAGCAGCCAGGTCTCTGCGGGAGAGACGGGTGGGGAGCAGTTCTTC.

The chain joins TRBV11-2 to TRBJ2-3, with D tentatively TRBD1 or TRBD2 (5 bases each). The germline V and J ends were trimmed by 0 bases and 2 bases, with 15 bases remaining between them. The CDR3 covers 17 residues. Germline V gives CDR1 SGHAT, CDR2 FQNNGV. Here the CDR3 reads CASSLDYRTVVTDTQYF. The CDR3 nucleotides are TGTGCCAGCAGCTTAGATTACAGGACTGTTGTCACAGATACGCAGTATTTT.

The chain couples TRBV6-6 to TRBJ1-4; D not certain. The CDR3 is 15 residues long. The germline V gene has CDR1 MNHNY and CDR2 SVGAGI (reference sequence). V was trimmed by 4 bases and J by 0 bases, leaving 9 bases between them. The CDR3 DNA sequence: TGTGCCAGCAGTTCCGGCCCTGCAACTAATGAAAAACTGTTTTTT. It specifies CASSSGPATNEKLFF.

The rearrangement joins TRBV19 to TRBJ2-2; 10 bases line up with TRBD1. The CDR3 consists of 17 residues. Trimming at V came to 7 bases and at J to 0 bases, leaving 8 bases not matched to a gene. Germline CDR1 LNHDA, CDR2 SQIVND (reference sequence). For the CDR3, the DNA is TGTGCCAGTAAAGGGGACAGGGGAGACCCGAACACCGGGGAGCTGTTTTTT. Encoded protein: CASKGDRGDPNTGELFF.

J is TRBJ2-2 and V is TRBV28; 8 nucleotides align to TRBD2. Germline trimming cut 4 bases from V and 3 bases from J; bases unmatched to any gene: 7. Germline lookup yields CDR1 MDHEN and CDR2 SYDVKM. The CDR3 has 16 residues. CDR3 coding DNA: TGTGCCAGCAGTTCCCCGGGAGGGGGTTACACCGGGGAGCTGTTTTTT. Translated: CASSSPGGGYTGELFF. The whole variable domain, filled in from reference TRBV28 and TRBJ2-2, reads DVKVTQSSRYLVKRTGEKVFLECVQDMDHENMFWYRQDPGLGLRLIYFSYDVKMKEKGDIPEGYSVSREKKERFSLILESASTNQTSMYLCASSSPGGGYTGELFFGEGSRLTVL.

In regard to this clone: One junction end disagrees with the germline gene, perhaps due to a read error. This rearrangement joins TRBV7-7 to TRBJ1-6; D perhaps matches TRBD1 (6 bases). The CDR3 contains 16 residues. Germline CDR1 and CDR2: SSHAT and FNYEAQ (reference sequence). CDR3 nucleotide sequence: TGTGCTAGCACTCCCCTCGGGGGCGAGATGAATTCACCCCTCCACTTT. The encoded protein is CASTPLGGEMNSPLHF.

V and J are TRBV28 and TRBJ1-6; D is unclear. The germline V gene encodes CDR1 MDHEN and CDR2 SYDVKM. This CDR3 is built from 13 residues. V lost 7 bases to trimming and J lost 5 bases, with 9 bases between them. The CDR3 loop reads CASKRADNSPLHF. In nucleotides, the CDR3 is TGTGCCAGCAAAAGGGCAGATAATTCACCCCTCCACTTT.

The chain links TRBV14 to TRBJ1-2; a possible D gene is TRBD1 (6 bases). The CDR3 spans 15 residues. The ends were cut back, 4 bases at V and 7 bases at J, with 19 bases in the middle. Per the germline V gene, CDR1 is SGHDN and CDR2 is FVKESK. CDR3 DNA sequence: TGTGCCAGCAGCCGCCGGGCTACAGGGAGTGGTGGCTACACCTTC. This encodes CASSRRATGSGGYTF. The whole variable domain, remainder taken from reference TRBV14 and TRBJ1-2, is EAGVTQFPSHSVIEKGQTVTLRCDPISGHDNLYWYRRVMGKEIKFLLHFVKESKQDESGMPNNRFLAERTGGTYSTLKVQPAELEDSGVYFCASSRRATGSGGYTFGSGTRLTVV.

This chain links TRBV5-1 with TRBJ2-7; D is unresolved. With 0 bases removed from V and 6 bases from J, the gap between germline ends came to 13 bases. The CDR3 runs to 14 residues. CDR1 and CDR2 (germline): SGHRS, YFSETQ. The CDR3 loop is CASSLEAYASEQYF. Written as DNA, the CDR3 is TGCGCCAGCAGCTTGGAAGCCTACGCCTCCGAGCAGTACTTC.

The chain is built from TRBV4-1 and TRBJ2-1, with D maybe TRBD2 (6 bases). V lost 4 bases and J 7 bases, leaving 11 bases between the germline ends. The CDR3 extends over 13 amino acids. Per germline, CDR1 MGHRA and CDR2 YSYEKL. The chain's CDR3 is CASSPLGRNEQFF. The CDR3 DNA is TGCGCCAGCAGCCCTCTCGGGAGAAATGAGCAGTTCTTC.